Each of the 28 T cell receptor beta chains below was sequenced from the same sample in a study of blood T cell repertoires in COVID-19. Repertoires were generated with immunoSEQ multiplex PCR, while TCRdb's copy carries only in-frame clones and drops some. The data hold tens of thousands of clones, with roughly 91% observed a single time. The sequenced material came from PBMCs or T cells enriched from blood (not recorded which). These TCRs come from a woman between 40 and 50 years old who had recovered from COVID-19.

The chain carries TRBV11-3 and TRBJ2-1; the D gene is possibly TRBD1 (5 bases). The CDR3 is 12 residues long. Deletions cut 1 base from V and 12 bases from J, with 10 bases between. Looked up from germline, CDR1 is SGHNT and CDR2 is YENEEA. CDR3 sequence (DNA): TGTGCCAGCAGCTTAGGGGGCAGGTTGCAGTTCTTC. Protein sequence: CASSLGGRLQFF. Full variable domain (missing parts from reference TRBV11-3 and TRBJ2-1): EAGVVQSPRYKIIEKKQPVAFWCNPISGHNTLYWYLQNLGQGPELLIRYENEEAVDDSQLPKDRFSAERLKGVDSTLKIQPAELGDSAVYLCASSLGGRLQFFGPGTRLTVL.

The CDR3 DNA sequence: TGTGCCAGTAGCTCAACTAATGAAAAACTGTTTTTT. It is translated as CASSSTNEKLFF. The chain recombines TRBV19 with TRBJ1-4; D not certain. Trimming pared 6 bases from V and 0 bases from J, leaving 2 bases between. CDR1 and CDR2 (germline): LNHDA, SQIVND (reference sequence). The CDR3 covers 12 residues.

The genes are TRBV5-1 and TRBJ2-7; TRBD1 aligns across 10 bases. This CDR3 comprises 14 residues. Per the germline V gene, CDR1 is SGHRS and CDR2 is YFSETQ. The J segment lost 3 bases and the V segment lost 5 bases, leaving 5 bases of the junction unmatched. The CDR3 nucleotides are TGCGCCAGCAGTCACGGGACAGGGGACTACGAGCAGTACTTC. Amino acids: CASSHGTGDYEQYF.

This chain connects TRBV4-1 to TRBJ1-1; D remains ambiguous. Trimming removed 2 bases at V and 0 bases at J, with 10 bases between. This CDR3 is 15 amino acids long. Germline CDR1 is MGHRA and CDR2 is YSYEKL. CDR3: CASSQLRNLNTEAFF. DNA of the CDR3: TGCGCCAGCAGCCAACTCAGGAATTTGAACACTGAAGCTTTCTTT.

This clone has only a few counts. The rearrangement links TRBV25-1 to TRBJ1-1; 7 bases line up with TRBD1. This CDR3 is built from 15 residues. Germline values: CDR1 MGHDK, CDR2 SYGVNS. The J segment lost 4 bases and the V segment lost 1 base, leaving 6 bases of the junction unmatched. In nucleotides, the CDR3 is TGTGCCAGCAGTGAATCCTCAGGGGGAGGCACTGAAGCTTTCTTT. This gives the protein CASSESSGGGTEAFF.

The chain uses TRBV27 and TRBJ1-6, with 7 bases identical to TRBD1. The V and J ends lost 4 bases and 1 base, in that order; junction bases with no gene match: 1. The CDR3 spans 15 residues. Germline V gene sequence: CDR1 MNHEY, CDR2 SMNVEV (reference sequence). CDR3 in amino acids: CASSYRGSYNSPLHF. CDR3 DNA sequence: TGTGCCAGCAGTTACAGGGGATCCTATAATTCACCCCTCCACTTT.

The chain links TRBV19 to TRBJ2-3; 8 bases fit TRBD2. The V gene end was trimmed by 7 bases and the J gene end by 3 bases; junction bases not matched to a gene: 12. Per germline, CDR1 LNHDA and CDR2 SQIVND (reference sequence). This CDR3 contains 16 residues. The CDR3 sequence: CASTRSGGGLTDTQYF. The CDR3 bases are TGTGCCAGTACTCGGAGCGGCGGGGGGTTAACAGATACGCAGTATTTT.

The chain carries TRBV12-3 or TRBV12-4 and TRBJ2-5; 7 bases line up with TRBD2. The CDR3 is 13 amino acids. V lost 7 bases and J lost 4; bases outside the gene matches: 6. CDR3 protein: CASNGEGGETQYF. DNA of the CDR3: TGTGCCAGCAATGGGGAGGGCGGAGAGACCCAGTACTTC.

V is TRBV15 and J is TRBJ1-2; no definite D call. Germline values: CDR1 LNHNV, CDR2 YYDKDF (reference sequence). The V and J ends lost 5 bases and 2 bases respectively, with 15 bases between them. The length of the CDR3 is 15 residues. CDR3 protein: CATSRDGGWNYGYTF. The CDR3 DNA follows: TGTGCCACCAGCCGGGATGGTGGGTGGAACTATGGCTACACCTTC.

The J gene is TRBJ2-1, the V gene TRBV9; 13 nucleotides match TRBD2. The CDR3 spans 16 residues. Trimming at V came to 3 bases and at J to 4 bases, leaving 4 bases not matched to a gene. Per the germline V gene, CDR1 is SGDLS and CDR2 is YYNGEE. Here the CDR3 reads CASSGGLAGTYNEQFF. CDR3 bases: TGTGCCAGCAGCGGGGGACTAGCGGGGACATACAATGAGCAGTTCTTC. The complete variable domain, with remaining parts taken from reference TRBV9 and TRBJ2-1, reads DSGVTQTPKHLITATGQRVTLRCSPRSGDLSVYWYQQSLDQGLQFLIQYYNGEERAKGNILERFSAQQFPDLHSELNLSSLELGDSALYFCASSGGLAGTYNEQFFGPGTRLTVL.

CDR3 residues: CASTGGYTDTQYF. CDR3 bases: TGTGCCAGCACGGGGGGCTACACAGATACGCAGTATTTT. This chain joins TRBV12-3 or TRBV12-4 and TRBJ2-3; D perhaps matches TRBD2 (7 bases). V was shortened by 7 bases and J by 2 bases, with 10 bases between the two germline ends. This CDR3 contains 13 residues.

The gene calls are TRBV4-1 and TRBJ1-1; perhaps TRBD1 as D (5 bases). V lost 1 base to trimming and J lost 0 bases, with 12 bases between them. Germline-derived CDR1 and CDR2 are MGHRA and YSYEKL. CDR3 length: 16 residues. The CDR3 nucleotides read TGCGCCAGCAGCCAAGTAACAGGACAAATGAACACTGAAGCTTTCTTT. Its protein is CASSQVTGQMNTEAFF.

This clone was found a few times. V usage is TRBV5-1 and J usage is TRBJ1-2; 7 bases are shared with TRBD1. Trimming at V came to 0 bases and at J to 6 bases, leaving 14 bases not matched to a gene. Germline lookup yields CDR1 SGHRS and CDR2 YFSETQ. CDR3 length: 17 residues. CDR3 sequence: CASSLAQWAGGSDGYTF. Here the CDR3 DNA reads TGCGCCAGCAGCTTGGCCCAATGGGCAGGGGGTTCGGATGGCTACACCTTC.

This clone occurred once. The rearrangement joins TRBV3-1 (or the pseudogene TRBV3-2) to TRBJ2-3, with 11 bases matching TRBD2. The trim removed 1 base at V and 6 bases at J, leaving 12 bases unmatched. This CDR3 contains 18 residues. The germline gives CDR1 LGHDT, CDR2 YNNKEL (reference sequence). The CDR3 is CASSQGASGGIFRDTQYF. The CDR3 bases are TGTGCCAGCAGCCAAGGAGCTAGCGGGGGGATCTTTAGGGATACGCAGTATTTT.

The chain carries TRBV1 and TRBJ1-1. TRBV1 is noted as a pseudogene. The CDR3 length is 16 residues. DNA for the CDR3: TGCACCAGCAGCCACTCTTCCGGGAGTAGTGGGGGTGAAGCTTTCTTT. This codes for CTSSHSSGSSGGEAFF.

The chain links TRBV12-5 to TRBJ1-5, with D possibly being TRBD1 (6 bases). The CDR3 is 15 amino acids. Deletions cut 5 bases from V and 2 bases from J, with 13 bases between. From germline, CDR1 is LGHNT and CDR2 FRNRAP. CDR3 region: CASGTTGYGNQPQHF. The CDR3 DNA reads TGTGCTAGTGGTACTACAGGGTATGGCAATCAGCCCCAGCATTTT.

The V gene is TRBV18, the J gene TRBJ2-7, with 13 bases aligning to TRBD2. The CDR3 is made up of 15 amino acids. CDR1 and CDR2 from the germline V gene are KGHSH and LQKENI. V lost 2 bases to trimming and J lost 7 bases; unmatched junction nucleotides: 5. As DNA, the CDR3 is TGTGCCAGCTCACCAACTAGCGGGGGGGCTGAAGAGCAGTACTTC. Translated, it gives CASSPTSGGAEEQYF.

The chain uses TRBV10-3 and TRBJ2-7; D ambiguous. Germline assignment: CDR1 ENHRY and CDR2 SYGVKD. With 0 bases removed from V and 0 bases from J, the gap between germline ends came to 12 bases. The CDR3 is 16 amino acids. The CDR3 protein is CAISESSRPYSYEQYF. CDR3 in DNA: TGTGCCATCAGTGAGTCAAGCAGGCCTTACTCCTACGAGCAGTACTTC.

The chain recombines TRBV7-9 with TRBJ1-4; possible D gene TRBD1, 6 bases. The CDR3 runs 16 residues. The germline V and J ends were trimmed by 4 bases and 5 bases, with 17 bases remaining between them. The V gene's germline CDR1 is SEHNR and CDR2 FQNEAQ (reference sequence). CDR3 nucleotides: TGTGCCAGCAGCTCGATGAACCGGGGGGCGAATGAAAAACTGTTTTTT. Protein: CASSSMNRGANEKLFF.

This chain uses TRBV29-1 with TRBJ1-2; no definite D call. Germline V gene lookup returns CDR1 SQVTM and CDR2 ANQGSEA. This CDR3 region has 12 residues. Between the trimmed V and J ends, which lost 1 base and 7 bases, there was a span of 10 bases. The CDR3 nucleotides read TGCAGCGTTGAAGCCAACATGCCTGGCTACACCTTC. It specifies CSVEANMPGYTF. Variable domain in full (rest from reference TRBV29-1 and TRBJ1-2): SAVISQKPSRDICQRGTSLTIQCQVDSQVTMMFWYRQQPGQSLTLIATANQGSEATYESGFVIDKFPISRPNLTFSTLTVSNMSPEDSSIYLCSVEANMPGYTFGSGTRLTVV.

The chain has TRBV11-3 and TRBJ1-1, with 7 bases fitting TRBD1. The CDR3 contains 13 residues. CDR1 and CDR2 (germline): SGHNT, YENEEA. J lost 7 bases, V lost 1 base, and 3 bases had no gene match. The DNA of the CDR3 is TGTGCCAGCAGCTTAGTACGGACAGGTGAAGCTTTCTTT. This translates into CASSLVRTGEAFF. Looking up the rest from reference TRBV11-3 and TRBJ1-1 gives the full variable domain: EAGVVQSPRYKIIEKKQPVAFWCNPISGHNTLYWYLQNLGQGPELLIRYENEEAVDDSQLPKDRFSAERLKGVDSTLKIQPAELGDSAVYLCASSLVRTGEAFFGQGTRLTVV.

This rearrangement joins TRBV13 to TRBJ2-4; 8 positions agree with TRBD1. V lost 2 bases and J lost 0; bases outside the gene matches: 3. The CDR3 is 16 residues long. Germline-derived CDR1 and CDR2 are PRHDT and FYEKMQ (reference sequence). The CDR3 coding sequence is TGTGCCAGCAGCTTACTCAGGGGGCTAGCCAAAAACATTCAGTACTTC. Translating it yields CASSLLRGLAKNIQYF.

This clone was counted once. The chain uses TRBV12-3 or TRBV12-4 and TRBJ2-5; tentatively, D is TRBD1 (6 bases). V dropped 2 bases and J dropped 5 bases, with 9 bases sitting between them. The CDR3 runs 13 residues. The CDR3 sequence: CASSLLQGETQYF. The DNA for the CDR3 is TGTGCCAGCAGTTTACTCCAGGGGGAGACCCAGTACTTC.

The chain recombines TRBV5-1 with TRBJ1-2, with D unclear. Germline CDR1 and CDR2: SGHRS and YFSETQ. V shed 5 bases and J shed 5 bases, with 16 bases lying between them. The CDR3 loop spans 14 amino acids. The CDR3 protein is CASSFGEEFYGYTF. The CDR3 DNA sequence: TGCGCCAGCAGTTTTGGAGAGGAGTTTTATGGCTACACCTTC. Together with reference TRBV5-1 and TRBJ1-2, the CDR3 gives the full variable domain: KAGVTQTPRYLIKTRGQQVTLSCSPISGHRSVSWYQQTPGQGLQFLFEYFSETQRNKGNFPGRFSGRQFSNSRSEMNVSTLELGDSALYLCASSFGEEFYGYTFGSGTRLTVV.

This chain uses TRBV27 with TRBJ1-2; possibly TRBD1 for D (6 bases). This CDR3 region has 13 residues. V lost 4 bases to trimming and J lost 2 bases, with 8 bases between them. Germline V CDR1 and CDR2: MNHEY, SMNVEV (reference sequence). The CDR3 coding sequence is TGTGCCAGCAGTTGGGGGCTAAACTATGGCTACACCTTC. Protein: CASSWGLNYGYTF.

This clone was observed a single time. The rearrangement uses TRBV7-6 and TRBJ1-1; no reliable D call. Trimming shortened V by 1 base and J by 2 bases, and 8 bases separated the two germline ends. Germline V CDR1 and CDR2: SGHVS, FNYEAQ. The CDR3 covers 14 residues. The CDR3 spells CASSLGSLNTEAFF. The CDR3 coding sequence is TGTGCCAGCAGCTTAGGCAGTCTTAACACTGAAGCTTTCTTT.

The J gene is TRBJ1-5, the V gene TRBV12-5; D uncertain. Germline V gene sequence: CDR1 LGHNT, CDR2 FRNRAP. CDR3 length: 14 residues. V dropped 1 base and J dropped 4 bases, with 8 bases sitting between them. The CDR3 region is CASGLGAPNQPQHF. The CDR3 DNA reads TGTGCTAGTGGTTTGGGAGCCCCGAATCAGCCCCAGCATTTT.

The chain is built from TRBV11-2 and TRBJ2-1; 7 bases fit TRBD2. There are 12 residues in the CDR3. Germline values: CDR1 SGHAT, CDR2 FQNNGV. V gave up 6 bases and J gave up 9 bases; unmatched junction bases: 5. The CDR3 is CASSLGGGEQFF. DNA of the CDR3: TGTGCCAGCAGTCTTGGGGGGGGTGAGCAGTTCTTC.